The 6 T cell receptor beta chains listed next were all sequenced from one sample in a study of cytomegalovirus exposure and HLA in healthy donors. Sequencing was performed with immunoSEQ multiplex PCR; in TCRdb, only in-frame clones are kept and a portion is missing. The data show fewer than 150,000 clones, around nine tenths seen once. Sequences were obtained from PBMCs. The receptor set was obtained from a man in his late teens or twenties in good health and CMV-seropositive.

The DNA of the CDR3 is TGCGCCAGCAGAGGGACAGGGGATGGCTACACCTTC. It specifies CASRGTGDGYTF. The rearrangement uses TRBV5-1 and TRBJ1-2; 10 bases are a match to TRBD1. The V segment lost 5 bases and the J segment 6 bases; nucleotides outside the gene matches: 1. The CDR3 contains 12 residues. Per germline, CDR1 SGHRS and CDR2 YFSETQ.

This chain joins TRBV5-8 and TRBJ1-5, with a possible D match to TRBD1 (5 bases). Germline CDR1 is SGHTS and CDR2 is YDEGEE. This CDR3 contains 13 residues. With 0 bases removed from V and 6 bases from J, the gap between germline ends came to 7 bases. Here the CDR3 reads CASSLGRGQPQHF. The CDR3 DNA is TGTGCCAGCAGCTTGGGAAGGGGTCAGCCCCAGCATTTT. The entire variable domain, with the rest obtained from reference TRBV5-8 and TRBJ1-5, is as follows: EAGVTQSPTHLIKTRGQQATLRCSPISGHTSVYWYQQALGLGLQFLLWYDEGEERNRGNFPPRFSGRQFPNYSSELNVNALELEDSALYLCASSLGRGQPQHFGDGTRLSIL.

V is TRBV6-4 and J is TRBJ1-1; 10 positions agree with TRBD1. The CDR3 length is 16 residues. Trimming at V came to 2 bases and at J to 5 bases, leaving 8 bases not matched to a gene. Per germline, CDR1 MRHNA and CDR2 SNTAGT. The CDR3, as DNA: TGTGCCAGCAGTGACCCCCAGACAGGGGGCGAAACTGAAGCTTTCTTT. Its translation is CASSDPQTGGETEAFF.

The gene calls are TRBV6-5 and TRBJ1-2, with no clear D. The germline V gene has CDR1 MNHEY and CDR2 SVGAGI. The CDR3 has 13 amino acids. The V end was cut by 0 bases, the J end by 8 bases, with 10 bases between. DNA of the CDR3: TGTGCCAGCAGTTACTCTGGAGCTCCGGGCTACACCTTC. This encodes CASSYSGAPGYTF.

J is TRBJ2-1 and V is TRBV27, with D tentatively TRBD1 (5 bases). This CDR3 has 13 residues. V was trimmed by 5 bases and J by 7 bases, leaving 12 bases between them. The germline CDR1 and CDR2 sequences are MNHEY and SMNVEV (reference sequence). The CDR3 here is CASSQYRFNEQFF. In nucleotides, the CDR3 is TGTGCCAGCAGTCAGTACAGGTTTAATGAGCAGTTCTTC.

The rearrangement joins TRBV11-2 to TRBJ2-1; 7 nucleotides align to TRBD2. CDR1 is SGHAT, CDR2 FQNNGV, per germline. V was pared by 6 bases and J by 0 bases, with 11 bases of the junction left unmatched. The CDR3 is 17 residues long. In nucleotides, the CDR3 is TGTGCCAGCAGGTTCCGAGGGAGGGACGCCTCCTACAATGAGCAGTTCTTC. Amino acid sequence: CASRFRGRDASYNEQFF.